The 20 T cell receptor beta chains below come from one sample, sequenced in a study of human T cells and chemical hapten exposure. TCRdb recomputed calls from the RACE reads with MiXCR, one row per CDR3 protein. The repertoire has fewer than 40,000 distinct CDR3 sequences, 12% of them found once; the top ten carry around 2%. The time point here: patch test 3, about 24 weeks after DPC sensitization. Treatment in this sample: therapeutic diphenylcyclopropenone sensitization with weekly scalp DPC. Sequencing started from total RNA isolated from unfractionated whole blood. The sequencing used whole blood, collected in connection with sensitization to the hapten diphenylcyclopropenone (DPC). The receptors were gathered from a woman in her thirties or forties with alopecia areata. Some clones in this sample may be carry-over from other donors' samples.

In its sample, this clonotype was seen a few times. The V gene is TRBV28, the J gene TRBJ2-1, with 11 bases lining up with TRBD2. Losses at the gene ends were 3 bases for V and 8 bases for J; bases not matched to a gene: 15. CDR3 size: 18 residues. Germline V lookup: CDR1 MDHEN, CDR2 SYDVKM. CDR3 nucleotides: TGTGCCAGCAGTTTGGCAGGGACTAGCGGAACGGGGAGGGATGAGCAGTTCTTC. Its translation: CASSLAGTSGTGRDEQFF.

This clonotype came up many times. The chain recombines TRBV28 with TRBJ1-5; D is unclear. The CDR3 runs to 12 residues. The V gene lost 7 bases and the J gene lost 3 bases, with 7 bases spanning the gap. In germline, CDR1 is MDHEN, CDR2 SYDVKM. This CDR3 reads CASTLFNQPQHF. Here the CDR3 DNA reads TGTGCCAGCACTCTGTTCAATCAGCCCCAGCATTTT.

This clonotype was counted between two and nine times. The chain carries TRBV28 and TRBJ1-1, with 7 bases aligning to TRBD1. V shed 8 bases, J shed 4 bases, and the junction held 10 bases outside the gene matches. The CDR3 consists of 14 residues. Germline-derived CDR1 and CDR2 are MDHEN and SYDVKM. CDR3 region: CASRITGVGTEAFF. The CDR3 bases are TGTGCCAGCCGAATCACAGGGGTAGGCACTGAAGCTTTCTTT.

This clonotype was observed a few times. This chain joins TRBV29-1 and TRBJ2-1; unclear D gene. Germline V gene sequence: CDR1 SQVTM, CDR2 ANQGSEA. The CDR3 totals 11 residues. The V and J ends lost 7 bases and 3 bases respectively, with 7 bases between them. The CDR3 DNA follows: TGCAGCGCCAAAGACTACAATGAGCAGTTCTTC. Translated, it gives CSAKDYNEQFF.

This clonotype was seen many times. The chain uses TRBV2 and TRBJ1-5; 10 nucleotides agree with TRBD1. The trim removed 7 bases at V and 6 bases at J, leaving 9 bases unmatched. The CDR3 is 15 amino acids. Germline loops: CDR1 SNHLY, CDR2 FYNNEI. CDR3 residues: CASTQTGGAGQPQHF. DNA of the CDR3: TGTGCCAGCACCCAGACAGGGGGCGCCGGTCAGCCCCAGCATTTT.

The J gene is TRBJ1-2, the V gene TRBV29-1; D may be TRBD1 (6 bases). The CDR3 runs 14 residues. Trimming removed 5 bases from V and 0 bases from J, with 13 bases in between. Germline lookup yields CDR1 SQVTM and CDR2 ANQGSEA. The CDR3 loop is CSVPKRGANYGYTF. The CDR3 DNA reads TGCAGCGTTCCTAAAAGGGGGGCTAACTATGGCTACACCTTC.

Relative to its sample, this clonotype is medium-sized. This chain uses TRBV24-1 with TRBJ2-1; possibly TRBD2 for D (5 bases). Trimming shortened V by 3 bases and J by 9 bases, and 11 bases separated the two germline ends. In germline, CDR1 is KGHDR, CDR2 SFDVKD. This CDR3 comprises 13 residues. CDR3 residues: CATSDGTRTEQFF. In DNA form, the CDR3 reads TGTGCCACCAGTGATGGTACTAGGACTGAGCAGTTCTTC.

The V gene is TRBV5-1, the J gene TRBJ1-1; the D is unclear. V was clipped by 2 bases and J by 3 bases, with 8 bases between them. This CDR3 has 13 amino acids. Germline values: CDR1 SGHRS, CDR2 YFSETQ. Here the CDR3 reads CASSFFVDTEAFF. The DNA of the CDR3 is TGCGCCAGCAGCTTTTTTGTGGACACTGAAGCTTTCTTT. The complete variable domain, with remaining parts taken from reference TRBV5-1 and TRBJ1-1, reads KAGVTQTPRYLIKTRGQQVTLSCSPISGHRSVSWYQQTPGQGLQFLFEYFSETQRNKGNFPGRFSGRQFSNSRSEMNVSTLELGDSALYLCASSFFVDTEAFFGQGTRLTVV.

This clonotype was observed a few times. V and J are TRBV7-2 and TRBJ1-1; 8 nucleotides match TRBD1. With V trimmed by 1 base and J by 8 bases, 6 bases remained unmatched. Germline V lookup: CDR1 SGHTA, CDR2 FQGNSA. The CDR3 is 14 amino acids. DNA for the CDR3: TGTGCCAGCAGCTTAGGCTCAGGGGACAGGGAAGCTTTCTTT. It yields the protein CASSLGSGDREAFF.

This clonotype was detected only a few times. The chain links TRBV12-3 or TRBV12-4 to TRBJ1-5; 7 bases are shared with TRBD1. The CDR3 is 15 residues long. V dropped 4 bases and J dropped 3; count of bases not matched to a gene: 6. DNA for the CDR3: TGTGCCAGCAGTTCCCAGACAGGGCCCAATCAGCCCCAGCATTTT. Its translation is CASSSQTGPNQPQHF.

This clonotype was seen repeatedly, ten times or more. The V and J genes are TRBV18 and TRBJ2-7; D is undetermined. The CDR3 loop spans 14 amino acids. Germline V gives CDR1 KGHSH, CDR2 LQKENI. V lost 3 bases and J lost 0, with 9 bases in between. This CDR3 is CASSPRTRSYEQYF. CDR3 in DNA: TGTGCCAGCTCACCTAGAACGCGCTCCTACGAGCAGTACTTC.

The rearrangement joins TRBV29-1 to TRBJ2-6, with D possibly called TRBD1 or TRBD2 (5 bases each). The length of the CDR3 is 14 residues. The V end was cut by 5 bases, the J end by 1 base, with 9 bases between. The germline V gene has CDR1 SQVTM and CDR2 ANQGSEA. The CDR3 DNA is TGCAGCGTTAGCGAGGGGTCTGGGGCCAACGTCCTGACTTTC. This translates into CSVSEGSGANVLTF.

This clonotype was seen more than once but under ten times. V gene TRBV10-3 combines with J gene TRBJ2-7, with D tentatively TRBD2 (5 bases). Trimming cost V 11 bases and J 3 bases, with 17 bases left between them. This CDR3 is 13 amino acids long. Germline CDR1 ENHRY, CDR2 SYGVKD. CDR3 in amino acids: CAAGGPQLYEQYF. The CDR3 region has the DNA TGTGCCGCCGGCGGGCCGCAGCTCTACGAGCAGTACTTC.

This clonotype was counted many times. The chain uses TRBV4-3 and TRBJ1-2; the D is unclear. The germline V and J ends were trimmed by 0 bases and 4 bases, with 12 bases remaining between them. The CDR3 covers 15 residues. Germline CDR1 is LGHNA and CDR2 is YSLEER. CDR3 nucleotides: TGCGCCAGCAGCCAAGATCATTCCGGGATCTATGGCTACACCTTC. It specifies CASSQDHSGIYGYTF.

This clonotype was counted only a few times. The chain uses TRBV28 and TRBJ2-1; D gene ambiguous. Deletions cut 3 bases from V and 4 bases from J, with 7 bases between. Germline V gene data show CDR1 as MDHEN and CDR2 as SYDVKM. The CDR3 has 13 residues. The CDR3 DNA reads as TGTGCCAGCAGTTTGACACCTTACAATGAGCAGTTCTTC. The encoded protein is CASSLTPYNEQFF.

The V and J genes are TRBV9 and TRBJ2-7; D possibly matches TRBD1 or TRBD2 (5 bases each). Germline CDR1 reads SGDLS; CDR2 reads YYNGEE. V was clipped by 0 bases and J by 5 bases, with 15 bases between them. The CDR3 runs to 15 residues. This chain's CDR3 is CASSVGRGLRDEQYF. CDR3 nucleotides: TGTGCCAGCAGCGTAGGTCGGGGCCTGAGGGACGAGCAGTACTTC.

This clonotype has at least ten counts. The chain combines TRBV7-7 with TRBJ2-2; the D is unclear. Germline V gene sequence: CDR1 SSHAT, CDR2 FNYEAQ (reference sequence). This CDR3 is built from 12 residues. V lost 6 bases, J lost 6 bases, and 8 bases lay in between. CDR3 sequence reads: CASSPPSGELFF. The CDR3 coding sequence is TGTGCCAGCAGTCCTCCATCCGGGGAGCTGTTTTTT.

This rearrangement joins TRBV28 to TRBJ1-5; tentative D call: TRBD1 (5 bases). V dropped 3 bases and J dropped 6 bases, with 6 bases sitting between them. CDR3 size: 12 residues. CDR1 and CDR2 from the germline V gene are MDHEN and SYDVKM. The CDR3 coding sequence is TGTGCCAGCAGTTTCGGGGGTCAGCCCCAGCATTTT. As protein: CASSFGGQPQHF.

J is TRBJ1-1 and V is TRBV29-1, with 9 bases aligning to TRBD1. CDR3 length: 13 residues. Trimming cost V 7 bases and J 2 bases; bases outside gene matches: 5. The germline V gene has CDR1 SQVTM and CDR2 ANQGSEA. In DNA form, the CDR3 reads TGCAGCGCTGCACAGGGGGCTAACACTGAAGCTTTCTTT. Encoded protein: CSAAQGANTEAFF.

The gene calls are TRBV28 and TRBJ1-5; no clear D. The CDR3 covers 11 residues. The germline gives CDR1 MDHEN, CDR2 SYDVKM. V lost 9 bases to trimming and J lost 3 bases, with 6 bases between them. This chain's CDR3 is CASSDNQPQHF. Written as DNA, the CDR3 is TGTGCCAGTAGCGACAATCAGCCCCAGCATTTT.